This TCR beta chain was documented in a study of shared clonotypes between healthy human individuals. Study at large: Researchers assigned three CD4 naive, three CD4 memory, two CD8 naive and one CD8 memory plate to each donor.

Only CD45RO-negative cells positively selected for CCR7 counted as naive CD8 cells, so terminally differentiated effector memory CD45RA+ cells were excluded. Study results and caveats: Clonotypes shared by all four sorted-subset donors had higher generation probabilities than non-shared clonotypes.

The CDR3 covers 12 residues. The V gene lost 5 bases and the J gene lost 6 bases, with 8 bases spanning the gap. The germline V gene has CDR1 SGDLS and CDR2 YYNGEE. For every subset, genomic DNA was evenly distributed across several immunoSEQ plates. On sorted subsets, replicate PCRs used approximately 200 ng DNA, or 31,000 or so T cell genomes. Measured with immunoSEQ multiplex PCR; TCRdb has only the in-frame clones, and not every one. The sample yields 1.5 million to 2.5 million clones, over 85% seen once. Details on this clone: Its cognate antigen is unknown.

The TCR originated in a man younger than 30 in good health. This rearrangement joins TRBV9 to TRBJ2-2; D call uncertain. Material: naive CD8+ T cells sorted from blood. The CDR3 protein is CASSPYPGELFF. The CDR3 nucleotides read TGTGCCAGCAGTCCTTACCCCGGGGAGCTGTTTTTT.